This T cell receptor beta chain came from a study of molecular identifiers for immune sequencing clone quantification. Comment on this clonotype: A much larger clone sits a single nucleotide away, making a read error possible.

Via MiXCR, TCRdb re-called the PCR reads, giving one row per CDR3 protein. Found here are about 97,000 distinct CDR3 sequences, about 35% of them singletons; the top ten hold 9.5% to 10%. In germline, CDR1 is LNHDA, CDR2 SQIVND (reference sequence). The CDR3 totals 14 residues. V and J are TRBV19 and TRBJ1-1; maybe TRBD1 (6 bases). Sample: naive CD8+ T cells from blood, with Jurkat cell RNA spiked in. Subset defined: FACS-sorted CD8+CD4-CCR7+CD45RA+ naive T cells. This TCR was sampled from a human donor in good health. Some libraries in this study had Jurkat cell RNA spiked in. DNA for the CDR3: TGTGCCTGTAGTATAGGACAGTCGAACACTGAAGCTTTCTTT. Protein product: CACSIGQSNTEAFF.